Included here is one TCR beta chain sequence, with context. The antigen remains unidentified. The CDR3 loop spans 15 amino acids. The V gene's germline CDR1 is MNHEY and CDR2 SVGAGI. V shed 0 bases and J 2 bases; nucleotides not matched to a gene: 4. The data stem from a study of cytomegalovirus exposure and HLA in healthy donors. Study details: Genotyping showed around 80% of about 370 donors falling in the Caucasian-associated ancestry cluster.

Study results and caveats: Presence/absence analyses treated sequencing depth as roughly uniform across donors.

PCR used 60 Vbeta primers and 13 Jbeta primers. Sequencing used immunoSEQ multiplex PCR; TCRdb keeps in-frame clones, though not all of them. The sample table includes more than 45,000 clones. This chain joins TRBV6-5 and TRBJ2-7; 7 bases map to TRBD1. This receptor was identified in a woman aged 25 to 45 in good health and CMV-seropositive. The sequenced material came from PBMCs. The CDR3 reads CASSYSHRGAYEQYF. CDR3 bases: TGTGCCAGCAGTTACTCCCACAGGGGTGCCTACGAGCAGTACTTC.